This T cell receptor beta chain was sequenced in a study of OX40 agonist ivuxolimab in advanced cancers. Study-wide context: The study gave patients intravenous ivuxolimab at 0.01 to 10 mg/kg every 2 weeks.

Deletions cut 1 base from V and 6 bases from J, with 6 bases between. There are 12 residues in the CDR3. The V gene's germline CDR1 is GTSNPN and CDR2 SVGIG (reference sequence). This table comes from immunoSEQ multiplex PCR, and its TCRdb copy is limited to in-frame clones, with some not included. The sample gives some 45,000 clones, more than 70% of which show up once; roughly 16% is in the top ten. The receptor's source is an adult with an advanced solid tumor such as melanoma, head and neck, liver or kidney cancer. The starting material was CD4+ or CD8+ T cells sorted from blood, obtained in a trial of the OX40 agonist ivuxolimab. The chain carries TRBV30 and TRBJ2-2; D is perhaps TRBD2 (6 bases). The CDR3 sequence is CAWSGEAGELFF. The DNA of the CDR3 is TGTGCCTGGAGTGGGGAGGCCGGGGAGCTGTTTTTT.